The rows below give T cell receptor beta chains drawn from one sample of a study of CD8+ T cells in alopecia areata. Profiling relied on immunoSEQ multiplex PCR, and the TCRdb table lists in-frame clones only, not all of them. The data show over 95,000 clones, with less than 70% seen just once and roughly 3.5% held by the top ten. The sequenced sample was CD4+ T cells sorted from blood, obtained at week 24, from a patient treated with tofacitinib. The receptors come from a human donor with alopecia areata. CDR3s include the opening cysteine and the closing phenylalanine or tryptophan. D genes are given only for firm matches. The listing skips clone size in some rows; elsewhere it reads once, few, many or a size class.

size	D	V	J	CDR3	DNA
once	-	TRBV5-1	TRBJ2-7	CASSSGQMGPYEQYF	TGCGCCAGCAGCTCCGGACAGATGGGGCCCTACGAGCAGTACTTC
-	-	TRBV28	TRBJ2-7	CASSLSSYEQYF	TGTGCCAGCAGTTTATCGTCCTACGAGCAGTACTTC
-	TRBD2	TRBV13	TRBJ2-1	CASSLEIWKRGDSYNEQFF	TGTGCCAGCAGCTTAGAAATTTGGAAGCGGGGGGACTCCTACAATGAGCAGTTCTTC
once	-	TRBV30	TRBJ1-3	CAWSVPGRSGNTIYF	TGTGCCTGGAGTGTACCAGGCCGCTCTGGAAACACCATATATTTT
-	-	TRBV18	TRBJ1-5	CASSTDGRDQPQHF	TGTGCCAGCTCAACCGACGGGAGGGATCAGCCCCAGCATTTT
-	-	TRBV29-1	TRBJ2-6	CSVSPNSGANVLTF	TGCAGCGTTTCACCTAACTCTGGGGCCAACGTCCTGACTTTC
few	-	TRBV5-4	TRBJ2-3	CASSFGRYTQYF	TGTGCCAGCAGCTTTGGCCGATATACGCAGTATTTT
-	TRBD1	TRBV30	TRBJ2-4	CAWSVRDRQYF	TGTGCCTGGAGTGTACGGGACAGGCAGTACTTC
-	TRBD2	TRBV30	TRBJ2-3	CAWSEPSGGADTQYF	TGTGCCTGGAGTGAACCTAGCGGGGGCGCAGATACGCAGTATTTT
-	TRBD1	TRBV7-2	TRBJ2-3	CASSLAGQGHPDTQYF	TGTGCCAGCAGCTTGGCGGGACAGGGACATCCAGATACGCAGTATTTT
-	TRBD2	TRBV4-3	TRBJ2-5	CASSQDTSGSLMGTQYF	TGCGCCAGCAGCCAAGACACTAGCGGGAGTCTAATGGGGACCCAGTACTTC
-	TRBD1	TRBV29-1	TRBJ1-2	CRVAGQGNYGYTF	TGCAGGGTCGCCGGACAGGGGAACTATGGCTACACCTTC
few	-	TRBV10-3	TRBJ1-2	CAISPVSGNYGYTF	TGTGCCATCAGTCCGGTTAGCGGTAACTATGGCTACACCTTC
-	-	TRBV2	TRBJ1-4	CASSESGATNEKLFF	TGTGCCAGCAGTGAGTCAGGGGCGACTAATGAAAAACTGTTTTTT
-	-	TRBV5-1	TRBJ2-3	CASSEGLGITDTQYF	TGCGCCAGCAGCGAGGGACTTGGAATCACAGATACGCAGTATTTT
-	-	TRBV15	TRBJ1-2	CATSRGDNYGYTF	TGTGCCACCAGCAGAGGGGACAACTATGGCTACACCTTC
-	-	TRBV15	TRBJ2-7	CATSSPDRVRDEQYF	TGTGCCACCAGCAGCCCGGACAGAGTTAGGGACGAGCAGTACTTC
few	-	TRBV2	TRBJ2-1	CASSEEGYEQFF	TGTGCCAGCAGTGAGGAGGGGTATGAGCAGTTCTTC
-	-	TRBV11-3	TRBJ1-5	CASSLTRGNQPQHF	TGTGCCAGCAGCTTAACAAGGGGCAATCAGCCCCAGCATTTT
many	-	TRBV2	TRBJ2-1	CASNPPYRVEQFF	TGTGCCAGCAACCCACCTTACAGGGTTGAGCAGTTCTTC
-	TRBD2	TRBV5-1	TRBJ2-5	CASSLSGGITETQYF	TGCGCCAGCAGCCTTAGCGGGGGGATCACGGAGACCCAGTACTTC
-	-	TRBV6-5	TRBJ2-3	CASSYSKSLGTQYF	TGTGCCAGCAGTTACTCGAAGAGTCTCGGGACGCAGTATTTT
-	TRBD1	TRBV5-1	TRBJ2-6	CASSSGGDGANVLTF	TGCGCCAGCAGCTCAGGGGGCGATGGGGCCAACGTCCTGACTTTC
few	-	TRBV4-2	TRBJ2-1	CASSQDGADYNEQFF	TGTGCCAGCAGCCAAGATGGGGCAGACTACAATGAGCAGTTCTTC
few	-	TRBV5-1	TRBJ2-4	CASSTSAAKNIQYF	TGCGCCAGCAGCACCTCAGCAGCCAAAAACATTCAGTACTTC
-	-	TRBV4-3	TRBJ2-2	CASSQDQRANALGGELFF	TGCGCCAGCAGCCAAGATCAACGCGCGAACGCCCTGGGCGGGGAGCTGTTTTTT
-	-	TRBV19	TRBJ2-1	CASSIERANNEQFF	TGTGCCAGTAGTATAGAGCGAGCGAACAATGAGCAGTTCTTC
-	-	TRBV29-1	TRBJ1-3	CSAVLGGNTIYF	TGCAGCGCCGTTCTGGGTGGAAACACCATATATTTT
once	-	TRBV29-1	TRBJ1-1	CSVSGAQGTEAFF	TGCAGCGTTTCAGGGGCGCAGGGCACTGAAGCTTTCTTT
-	-	TRBV14	TRBJ1-2	CASSPDSQHAIYGYTF	TGTGCCAGCAGTCCTGACAGCCAGCATGCCATCTATGGCTACACCTTC
-	TRBD1	TRBV5-1	TRBJ1-2	CASSDREYGYTF	TGCGCCAGCTCCGACAGGGAATATGGCTACACCTTC
-	-	TRBV5-4	TRBJ2-3	CASSSTGPQVDTQYF	TGTGCCAGCAGCTCAACAGGACCGCAGGTCGATACGCAGTATTTT
few	-	TRBV5-1	TRBJ2-3	CASSLGQSTDTQYF	TGCGCCAGCAGCTTAGGACAGAGCACAGATACGCAGTATTTT
few	-	TRBV13	TRBJ2-6	CASSPLEVSGANVLTF	TGTGCCAGCAGCCCCCTAGAGGTCTCTGGGGCCAACGTCCTGACTTTC
-	-	TRBV7-2	TRBJ2-7	CASSHAPSYEQYF	TGTGCCAGCAGCCATGCCCCCTCCTACGAGCAGTACTTC
-	-	TRBV29-1	TRBJ2-2	CSVDPRLRPGELFF	TGCAGCGTTGACCCGAGACTTCGACCGGGGGAGCTGTTTTTT
-	TRBD2	TRBV29-1	TRBJ2-5	CSADAGGETQYF	TGCAGCGCCGACGCCGGGGGGGAGACCCAGTACTTC
-	-	TRBV4-1	TRBJ1-1	CASSPQLGVAFF	TGCGCCAGCAGCCCACAACTGGGAGTAGCTTTCTTT
few	-	TRBV11-3	TRBJ1-1	CASSLHSNMNTEAFF	TGTGCCAGCAGCTTACACAGTAACATGAACACTGAAGCTTTCTTT
-	-	TRBV9	TRBJ1-6	CASSGSANSPLHF	TGTGCCAGCAGCGGCTCGGCCAATTCACCCCTCCACTTT
-	-	TRBV20-1	TRBJ2-7	CSAGTKNEQYF	TGCAGTGCTGGGACGAAGAACGAGCAGTACTTC
-	-	TRBV5-1	TRBJ2-3	CASRPDSTDTQYF	TGCGCCAGTCGGCCAGATAGCACAGATACGCAGTATTTT
few	-	TRBV7-3	TRBJ2-2	CASSPQYGAGELFF	TGTGCCAGCAGCCCCCAGTACGGGGCAGGGGAGCTGTTTTTT
-	-	TRBV15	TRBJ2-7	CATSRDRGREQYF	TGTGCCACCAGCAGAGATAGAGGGAGAGAGCAGTACTTC
-	-	TRBV29-1	TRBJ2-5	CSVEVGWGETQYF	TGCAGCGTTGAAGTGGGTTGGGGAGAGACCCAGTACTTC
-	-	TRBV7-6	TRBJ2-2	CASSLQGGSGELFF	TGCGCCAGCAGCTTACAGGGGGGGTCCGGGGAGCTGTTTTTT
-	-	TRBV30	TRBJ1-6	CAWSEGALNHF	TGTGCCTGGAGTGAAGGGGCGCTAAACCACTTT
few	-	TRBV15	TRBJ2-3	CATSLSTDTQYF	TGTGCCACCAGCTTAAGCACAGATACGCAGTATTTT
-	-	TRBV4-2	TRBJ1-1	CASSQVRTEAFF	TGTGCCAGCAGCCAAGTCCGTACTGAAGCTTTCTTT
few	-	TRBV29-1	TRBJ1-1	CSVEVFAGSTEAFF	TGCAGCGTTGAAGTTTTTGCAGGGTCTACTGAAGCTTTCTTT
-	TRBD1	TRBV28	TRBJ2-3	CASSRTGTFKDTQYF	TGTGCCAGCAGCCGGACAGGGACTTTCAAAGATACGCAGTATTTT
-	TRBD1	TRBV6-5	TRBJ1-1	CASSSPLTGEAFF	TGTGCCAGCAGTTCTCCGTTGACAGGGGAAGCTTTCTTT
-	-	TRBV30	TRBJ2-1	CAWSAGANNEQFF	TGTGCCTGGAGTGCGGGGGCCAACAATGAGCAGTTCTTC
-	-	TRBV27	TRBJ1-5	CASMTRVAGQPQHF	TGTGCCAGCATGACAAGGGTGGCTGGTCAGCCCCAGCATTTT
-	TRBD1	TRBV5-1	TRBJ2-5	CASSYGTGYQETQYF	TGCGCCAGCAGTTACGGGACAGGGTACCAAGAGACCCAGTACTTC
-	-	TRBV9	TRBJ2-5	CASSVKGYGETQYF	TGTGCCAGCAGCGTGAAGGGCTATGGAGAGACCCAGTACTTC